Listed here are 2 T cell receptor beta chains from one sample, sequenced in a study of cytomegalovirus exposure and HLA in healthy donors. The table came from immunoSEQ multiplex PCR; TCRdb's copy has only in-frame clones and leaves some out. This sample has about 280,000 clones, with roughly 90% found just once. The sequencing input was PBMCs. The receptors derive from a woman under 30 in good health and CMV-seronegative.

The genes are TRBV5-4 and TRBJ2-7; 8 bases are a match to TRBD2. This CDR3 spans 12 amino acids. Germline values: CDR1 SGHNT, CDR2 YYREEE (reference sequence). The V and J ends lost 3 bases and 5 bases, in that order; junction bases with no gene match: 1. The CDR3 sequence is CASSWGLDEQYF. In nucleotides, the CDR3 is TGTGCCAGCAGCTGGGGACTAGACGAGCAGTACTTC.

J is TRBJ1-4 and V is TRBV28; no clear D gene. From germline, CDR1 is MDHEN and CDR2 SYDVKM. Between the trimmed V and J ends, which lost 5 bases and 4 bases, there was a span of 8 bases. This CDR3 is 13 amino acids long. CDR3: CASSRSFNEKLFF. CDR3 bases: TGTGCCAGCAGTCGGTCTTTTAATGAAAAACTGTTTTTT.